This TCR beta chain was sequenced during a study of T cells in Graves' hyperthyroidism and ophthalmopathy. Study results and limitations: Before onset, ophthalmopathy was predicted by the model a median approximately 6.5 months earlier. Ophthalmopathy was separated from stable hyperthyroidism by a 13 V-J model.

This clonotype was observed many times. Its target is unknown. The authors deemed Graves' hyperthyroidism stable absent ophthalmopathy progression within 18 months. Fresh 10 ml peripheral blood yielded PBMCs. Amplified TCR beta CDR3 regions derived from RNA transcripts. An initial round of RT-PCR targeting the TCR CDR3 relied on the HTBI primer set. TCRdb reanalysed the multiplex PCR reads using MiXCR and keeps one entry per CDR3 protein. The sample has some 440,000 distinct CDR3 sequences; more than 15% are singletons. In germline, CDR1 is MNHNS, CDR2 SASEGT. V lost 5 bases and J lost 3, with 8 bases in between. CDR3 length equals 12 residues.

This TCR was sampled from a woman between 18 and 29 years old with Graves' hyperthyroidism. Input material: blood. V usage is TRBV6-1 and J usage is TRBJ2-7; D gene unclear. The CDR3 region is CASSSKYYEQYF. CDR3 DNA: TGTGCCAGCAGTTCCAAATACTACGAGCAGTACTTC.